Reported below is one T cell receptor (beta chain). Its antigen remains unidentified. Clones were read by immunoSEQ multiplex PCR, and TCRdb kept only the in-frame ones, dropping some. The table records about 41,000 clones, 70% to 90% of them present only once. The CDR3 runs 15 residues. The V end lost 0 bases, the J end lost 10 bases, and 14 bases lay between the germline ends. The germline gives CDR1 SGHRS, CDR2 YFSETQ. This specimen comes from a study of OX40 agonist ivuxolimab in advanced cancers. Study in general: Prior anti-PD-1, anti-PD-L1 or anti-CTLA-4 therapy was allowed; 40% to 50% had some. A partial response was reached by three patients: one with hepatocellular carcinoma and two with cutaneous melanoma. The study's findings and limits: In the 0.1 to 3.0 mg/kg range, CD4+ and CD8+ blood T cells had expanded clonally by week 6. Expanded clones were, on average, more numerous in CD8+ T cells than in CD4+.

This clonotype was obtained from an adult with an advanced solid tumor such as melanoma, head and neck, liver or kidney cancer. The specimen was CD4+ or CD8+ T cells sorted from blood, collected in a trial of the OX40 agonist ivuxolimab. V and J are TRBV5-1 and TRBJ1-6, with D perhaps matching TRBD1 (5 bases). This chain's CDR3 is CASSLGGRERSPLHF. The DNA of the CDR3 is TGCGCCAGCAGCTTGGGGGGCAGGGAGAGGTCACCCCTCCACTTT.